This passage covers 27 T cell receptor beta chains from one sample sequenced in a study of T cell repertoires in cytomegalovirus infection. One entry per CDR3 protein results from TCRdb running MiXCR on the reads. Of over 300,000 distinct CDR3 sequences in the sample, about 17% are singletons; the top ten hold 9.5% to 15%. Specimen: PBMCs. The origin of the receptors is a human donor in good health (CMV status not recorded). Some clones in this sample may be carry-over from other donors' samples.

There are many counts of this clonotype. The chain links TRBV7-2 to TRBJ1-1; tentatively, D is TRBD1 (5 bases). This CDR3 is 14 amino acids long. CDR1 is SGHTA, CDR2 FQGNSA, per germline. Deletions cut 5 bases from V and 3 bases from J, with 13 bases between. The CDR3 sequence: CASSHGGGDTEAFF. CDR3 nucleotides: TGTGCCAGCAGCCACGGGGGGGGGGACACTGAAGCTTTCTTT.

The gene calls are TRBV19 and TRBJ1-1; D not resolved. CDR1 is LNHDA, CDR2 SQIVND, per germline (reference sequence). Trimming took 3 bases from V and 3 from J, leaving 11 bases between them. The CDR3 is made up of 14 amino acids. The CDR3 region is CASSIATWDTEAFF. The CDR3 DNA is TGTGCCAGTAGTATTGCCACTTGGGACACTGAAGCTTTCTTT.

This clonotype was counted a few times. The chain joins TRBV2 to TRBJ2-6; D is ambiguous. Germline CDR1 and CDR2: SNHLY and FYNNEI. V lost 6 bases and J lost 2, with 14 bases in between. The CDR3 length is 16 residues. CDR3 nucleotide sequence: TGTGCCAGCAGGACATTAATAGCTACTGGGGCCAACGTCCTGACTTTC. This sequence encodes CASRTLIATGANVLTF.

The V and J genes are TRBV19 and TRBJ1-5; TRBD1 aligns across 8 bases. This CDR3 contains 14 residues. With 7 bases clipped from V and 6 bases from J, the junction kept 8 bases outside the gene matches. The germline V gene has CDR1 LNHDA and CDR2 SQIVND (reference sequence). CDR3 residues: CASNEGTGGQPQHF. DNA for the CDR3: TGTGCCAGTAATGAGGGGACAGGCGGTCAGCCCCAGCATTTT.

The V gene is TRBV28, the J gene TRBJ2-5; D perhaps matches TRBD1 (6 bases). The V gene's germline CDR1 is MDHEN and CDR2 SYDVKM. The CDR3 spans 13 residues. The V end was cut by 8 bases, the J end by 4 bases, with 14 bases between. In DNA form, the CDR3 reads TGTGCCAGCGGTAGGGGGTCCCCAGAGACCCAGTACTTC. Its protein is CASGRGSPETQYF. The variable domain in full, with the rest retrieved from reference TRBV28 and TRBJ2-5, is DVKVTQSSRYLVKRTGEKVFLECVQDMDHENMFWYRQDPGLGLRLIYFSYDVKMKEKGDIPEGYSVSREKKERFSLILESASTNQTSMYLCASGRGSPETQYFGPGTRLLVL.

This clonotype was found once. V and J are TRBV11-3 and TRBJ2-3; the match to TRBD1 covers 10 bases. The CDR3 loop spans 16 amino acids. Germline CDR1 is SGHNT and CDR2 is YENEEA. Trimming at V came to 5 bases and at J to 2 bases, leaving 7 bases not matched to a gene. CDR3 region: CASSPGTGVFTDTQYF. The CDR3 coding sequence is TGTGCCAGCAGCCCGGGGACAGGGGTGTTCACAGATACGCAGTATTTT.

This clonotype was recorded at least ten times. This chain links TRBV5-4 with TRBJ2-1; 7 bases line up with TRBD1. The V gene end was trimmed by 0 bases and the J gene end by 7 bases; junction bases not matched to a gene: 7. Looked up from germline, CDR1 is SGHNT and CDR2 is YYREEE (reference sequence). The CDR3 is 15 amino acids. The CDR3 sequence: CASSLEGAVGNEQFF. The CDR3 nucleotides are TGTGCCAGCAGCTTGGAGGGGGCCGTCGGGAATGAGCAGTTCTTC.

This clonotype has more than one count but fewer than ten. The V call is TRBV6-6, the J call TRBJ2-1; no clear D. V lost 5 bases and J 9 bases, leaving 26 bases between the germline ends. CDR3 length equals 17 residues. CDR1 MNHNY and CDR2 SVGAGI come from the germline V gene (reference sequence). CDR3 amino acids: CASSPPTGSWMMREQFF. CDR3 sequence (DNA): TGTGCCAGCAGTCCCCCGACCGGGTCCTGGATGATGCGTGAGCAGTTCTTC.

The V gene is TRBV19, the J gene TRBJ2-3; tentative D call: TRBD1 (6 bases). The V end lost 3 bases, the J end lost 5 bases, and 18 bases lay between the germline ends. The CDR3 loop spans 16 amino acids. CDR1 and CDR2 (germline): LNHDA, SQIVND (reference sequence). This CDR3 reads CASSIPDRSFGDTQYF. In DNA, the CDR3 is TGTGCCAGTAGTATTCCGGACAGAAGTTTTGGAGATACGCAGTATTTT.

This clonotype was found many times. The genes are TRBV25-1 and TRBJ1-2, with 11 positions matching TRBD1. The CDR3 runs 16 residues. With V trimmed by 6 bases and J by 6 bases, 12 bases remained unmatched. Germline V CDR1 and CDR2: MGHDK, SYGVNS. The CDR3 loop reads CASRSKDRGRKNGYTF. The CDR3 DNA is TGTGCCAGCAGGAGCAAGGACAGGGGGCGAAAGAATGGCTACACCTTC.

This clonotype has a handful of counts. This chain joins TRBV5-1 and TRBJ2-1; TRBD1 matches at 10 bases. CDR3 length: 21 amino acids. V gave up 0 bases and J gave up 4 bases; unmatched junction bases: 19. The germline gives CDR1 SGHRS, CDR2 YFSETQ. CDR3 bases: TGCGCCAGCAGCTTGGATTTATCTGGGACAGGGGCCAATCTACGGTACAATGAGCAGTTCTTC. Its translation is CASSLDLSGTGANLRYNEQFF.

This clonotype was counted a few times. The chain recombines TRBV5-1 with TRBJ2-5; D is unclear. The CDR3 loop spans 12 amino acids. Trimming left V 6 bases short and J 2 bases short, with 8 bases between. CDR1 SGHRS and CDR2 YFSETQ come from the germline V gene. The CDR3 DNA sequence: TGCGCCAGCAAAGACACGCAAGAGACCCAGTACTTC. Translated, it gives CASKDTQETQYF.

The genes are TRBV20-1 and TRBJ2-7, with D perhaps TRBD1 or TRBD2 (7 bases each). This CDR3 is 14 amino acids long. The germline CDR1 and CDR2 sequences are DFQATT and SNEGSKA (reference sequence). V gave up 6 bases and J gave up 7 bases, with 22 bases separating them. The CDR3 spells CSASPFPQGGEQYF. In DNA form, the CDR3 reads TGCAGTGCCAGTCCGTTTCCCCAGGGGGGGGAGCAGTACTTC.

This clonotype was detected ten times or more. The chain couples TRBV7-2 to TRBJ1-2, with D uncertain. Germline CDR1 is SGHTA and CDR2 is FQGNSA. Trimming took 7 bases from V and 1 from J, leaving 13 bases between them. The CDR3 consists of 14 residues. The CDR3 nucleotides are TGTGCCAGCACCCTTGAACCCTTTAACTATGGCTACACCTTC. Translation gives CASTLEPFNYGYTF.

This clonotype was detected a few times. The chain combines TRBV20-1 with TRBJ1-4; D is unclear. This CDR3 spans 13 amino acids. V was shortened by 6 bases and J by 0 bases, with 8 bases between the two germline ends. The germline gives CDR1 DFQATT, CDR2 SNEGSKA (reference sequence). CDR3 sequence (DNA): TGCAGTGCCGCGAGCCCAACTAATGAAAAACTGTTTTTT. As protein: CSAASPTNEKLFF.

V is TRBV11-2 and J is TRBJ2-1; D is tentatively TRBD1 or TRBD2 (7 bases each). The CDR3 covers 15 residues. V shed 4 bases and J shed 10 bases, with 20 bases lying between them. Germline values: CDR1 SGHAT, CDR2 FQNNGV. The CDR3 DNA is TGTGCCAGCAGCTCCAGGGGGGGGGCCAGTGGAGAGCAGTTCTTC. Translating gives CASSSRGGASGEQFF.

The chain joins TRBV20-1 to TRBJ2-1, with 8 nucleotides matching TRBD2. This CDR3 spans 14 amino acids. Germline loops: CDR1 DFQATT, CDR2 SNEGSKA (reference sequence). Trimming at V came to 7 bases and at J to 5 bases, leaving 10 bases not matched to a gene. The chain's CDR3 is CSVGGGPYHNEQFF. As DNA, the CDR3 is TGCAGTGTGGGCGGGGGGCCATACCACAATGAGCAGTTCTTC.

This clonotype was counted at least ten times. The chain uses TRBV6-5 and TRBJ1-1, with D maybe TRBD1 (6 bases). Germline CDR1 MNHEY, CDR2 SVGAGI. V dropped 2 bases and J dropped 1 base, with 11 bases sitting between them. There are 15 residues in the CDR3. The CDR3 DNA reads TGTGCCAGCAGTTACGATGGGGGACAGAACACTGAAGCTTTCTTT. It is translated as CASSYDGGQNTEAFF.

In its sample, this clonotype was seen many times. The chain employs TRBV7-3 and TRBJ1-2; D is undetermined. V was shortened by 5 bases and J by 7 bases, with 11 bases between the two germline ends. The CDR3 runs to 12 residues. Germline CDR1 is SGHTA and CDR2 is FQGTGA. In DNA, the CDR3 is TGTGCCAGCAGCCCCGACGGGTCTGGCTACACCTTC. Amino acids: CASSPDGSGYTF.

This clonotype has a count of ten or more. The chain couples TRBV29-1 to TRBJ2-7, with TRBD1 identical over 11 bases. This CDR3 is built from 16 residues. V lost 0 bases to trimming and J lost 7 bases; unmatched junction nucleotides: 11. CDR1 is SQVTM, CDR2 ANQGSEA, per germline. CDR3 residues: CSVEDYGDRGATEQYF. The DNA for the CDR3 is TGCAGCGTTGAAGATTACGGGGACAGGGGGGCGACAGAGCAGTACTTC.

In this sample, this clonotype turned up many times. This sequence joins TRBV24-1 and TRBJ2-5; D unresolved. Germline loops: CDR1 KGHDR, CDR2 SFDVKD. Trimming removed 4 bases at V and 7 bases at J, with 9 bases between. The CDR3 consists of 12 residues. CDR3 in DNA: TGTGCCACCAGTGACCCTTCGGGGACCCAGTACTTC. Its protein product is CATSDPSGTQYF.

The chain joins TRBV6-2 or TRBV6-3 to TRBJ1-2, with TRBD1 as a possible D gene (6 bases). V was shortened by 4 bases and J by 2 bases, with 11 bases between the two germline ends. The CDR3 totals 14 residues. Germline CDR1 is MNHEY and CDR2 is SVGEGT. The CDR3 spells CASSWDTPNYGYTF. In nucleotides, the CDR3 is TGTGCCAGCAGTTGGGACACCCCGAACTATGGCTACACCTTC.

The chain couples TRBV5-5 to TRBJ2-2, with a possible D match to TRBD1 (6 bases). The CDR3 extends over 16 amino acids. The V end was cut by 2 bases, the J end by 1 base, with 12 bases between. Germline loops: CDR1 SGHKS, CDR2 YYEKEE (reference sequence). CDR3 residues: CASSFAGQWNTGELFF. DNA of the CDR3: TGTGCCAGCAGCTTCGCCGGACAGTGGAACACCGGGGAGCTGTTTTTT. Supplemented by reference TRBV5-5 and TRBJ2-2, the full variable domain reads DAGVTQSPTHLIKTRGQQVTLRCSPISGHKSVSWYQQVLGQGPQFIFQYYEKEERGRGNFPDRFSARQFPNYSSELNVNALLLGDSALYLCASSFAGQWNTGELFFGEGSRLTVL.

The chain couples TRBV15 to TRBJ2-1; 9 nucleotides line up with TRBD1. The CDR3 runs to 15 residues. Germline V gene data show CDR1 as LNHNV and CDR2 as YYDKDF (reference sequence). V trimming: 0 bases; J trimming: 3 bases; junction bases outside the gene matches: 0. CDR3 amino acids: CATSREGQGYNEQFF. CDR3 sequence (DNA): TGTGCCACCAGCAGAGAGGGACAGGGCTACAATGAGCAGTTCTTC.

This clonotype was seen ten or more times. The chain has TRBV4-3 and TRBJ2-1, with TRBD2 matching over 13 bases. Trimming took 0 bases from V and 5 from J; bases not matched to a gene: 7. Germline V gene lookup returns CDR1 LGHNA and CDR2 YSLEER. This CDR3 is 18 amino acids long. The CDR3 loop is CASSQETSGGSGHNEQFF. The CDR3 DNA reads TGCGCCAGCAGCCAAGAGACTAGCGGGGGGTCCGGCCACAATGAGCAGTTCTTC.

This chain joins TRBV12-3 or TRBV12-4 and TRBJ2-1; 9 bases match TRBD1. V shed 6 bases and J 4 bases; nucleotides not matched to a gene: 4. The CDR3 runs 14 residues. CDR3 DNA: TGTGCCAGCAGCGGACAGGGGAAGTACAATGAGCAGTTCTTC. This encodes CASSGQGKYNEQFF.

This clonotype has just one count. The chain combines TRBV27 with TRBJ1-5; maybe TRBD1 (5 bases). The V gene lost 4 bases and the J gene lost 5 bases, with 15 bases spanning the gap. The CDR3 is made up of 15 amino acids. Germline V gene lookup returns CDR1 MNHEY and CDR2 SMNVEV (reference sequence). The CDR3 protein is CASSSSTASYQPQHF. CDR3 bases: TGTGCCAGCAGTTCATCGACAGCTTCTTATCAGCCCCAGCATTTT.